These 22 T cell receptor beta chains came from one sample sequenced in a study of cytomegalovirus exposure and HLA in healthy donors. The PCR had 60 Vbeta and 13 Jbeta primers. Clones were sequenced by immunoSEQ multiplex PCR, and TCRdb holds only the in-frame ones, with some missing. The sample gives 120,000 or so clones, roughly 78% of which show up once; 2.5% to 3% is in the top ten. Sequenced: PBMCs. The receptors originated from a man aged 25-45 years in good health and CMV-seronegative.

V usage is TRBV5-6 and J usage is TRBJ2-5; D gene unclear. TRBJ2-7 matches the DNA end more closely, so the J call is doubtful. Germline CDR1 is SGHDT and CDR2 is YYEEEE. There are 13 residues in the CDR3. The CDR3 here is CASSLNTHYEQYF. The CDR3, as DNA: TGTGCCAGCAGCTTGAACACCCACTACGAGCAGTACTTC.

The chain links TRBV5-5 to TRBJ2-1, with D possibly matching TRBD1 (6 bases). The length of the CDR3 is 16 residues. Looked up from germline, CDR1 is SGHKS and CDR2 is YYEKEE (reference sequence). Deletions cut 0 bases from V and 0 bases from J, with 10 bases between. As DNA, the CDR3 is TGTGCCAGCAGCTTGGCCCCAGGGGCCTCCTACAATGAGCAGTTCTTC. Encoded protein: CASSLAPGASYNEQFF.

This clone occurred a few times. The rearrangement links TRBV6-5 to TRBJ2-5; perhaps TRBD2 as D (6 bases). Germline CDR1 is MNHEY and CDR2 is SVGAGI. This CDR3 is built from 14 residues. V was trimmed by 1 base and J by 2 bases, leaving 8 bases between them. The CDR3 DNA reads TGTGCCAGCAGTTACTGGGGGAGGCAAGAGACCCAGTACTTC. Translating it yields CASSYWGRQETQYF.

The chain has TRBV28 and TRBJ2-1, with D possibly TRBD2 on 6 matching bases. Germline assignment: CDR1 MDHEN and CDR2 SYDVKM. The V end was cut by 8 bases, the J end by 3 bases, with 14 bases between. The CDR3 length is 14 residues. CDR3 nucleotide sequence: TGTGCCAGCGGGTTAGCGGCAAACTACAATGAGCAGTTCTTC. It yields the protein CASGLAANYNEQFF. Drawing the rest from reference TRBV28 and TRBJ2-1, the complete variable domain is DVKVTQSSRYLVKRTGEKVFLECVQDMDHENMFWYRQDPGLGLRLIYFSYDVKMKEKGDIPEGYSVSREKKERFSLILESASTNQTSMYLCASGLAANYNEQFFGPGTRLTVL.

CDR3 sequence reads: CASTASGHYNEQFF. The CDR3, as DNA: TGTGCCAGCACGGCTAGCGGGCACTACAATGAGCAGTTCTTC. The chain carries TRBV2 and TRBJ2-1, with 8 bases lining up with TRBD2. The V gene's germline CDR1 is SNHLY and CDR2 FYNNEI. The CDR3 has 14 amino acids. V lost 7 bases to trimming and J lost 3 bases; unmatched junction nucleotides: 5.

This clone was seen a single time. V gene TRBV7-9 combines with J gene TRBJ1-6; 8 nucleotides align to TRBD1. Looked up from germline, CDR1 is SEHNR and CDR2 is FQNEAQ (reference sequence). This CDR3 is built from 15 residues. Unmatched junction bases numbered 10, after V lost 5 bases and J lost 10 bases. The CDR3 DNA follows: TGTGCCAGCAGCCCAATACAGGGGGTGGTATCACCCCTCCACTTT. Translating gives CASSPIQGVVSPLHF.

J is TRBJ2-1 and V is TRBV5-4; a possible D gene is TRBD1 (6 bases). CDR1 is SGHNT, CDR2 YYREEE, per germline (reference sequence). The CDR3 has 15 amino acids. The germline V and J ends were trimmed by 0 bases and 3 bases, with 10 bases remaining between them. The CDR3 sequence is CASSLGGQNYNEQFF. The DNA of the CDR3 is TGTGCCAGCAGCTTGGGAGGACAGAACTACAATGAGCAGTTCTTC. Using reference TRBV5-4 and TRBJ2-1 for the parts outside the CDR3, the full variable domain is ETGVTQSPTHLIKTRGQQVTLRCSSQSGHNTVSWYQQALGQGPQFIFQYYREEENGRGNFPPRFSGLQFPNYSSELNVNALELDDSALYLCASSLGGQNYNEQFFGPGTRLTVL.

This chain uses TRBV28 with TRBJ2-7, with 14 bases identical to TRBD2. The V and J ends lost 4 bases and 3 bases, in that order; junction bases with no gene match: 5. CDR1 and CDR2 (germline): MDHEN, SYDVKM. This CDR3 comprises 16 residues. CDR3 in amino acids: CASSSTGLAGGYEQYF. Here the CDR3 DNA reads TGTGCCAGCAGTTCTACCGGACTAGCGGGAGGCTACGAGCAGTACTTC.

In this sample, this clone turned up a few times. The chain employs TRBV6-1 and TRBJ1-1, with TRBD1 matching over 8 bases. This CDR3 is built from 14 residues. J was trimmed by 2 bases and V by 10 bases; bases with no gene match: 9. Germline lookup yields CDR1 MNHNS and CDR2 SASEGT. The CDR3 region is CANRGGATNTEAFF. The CDR3, as DNA: TGTGCCAACAGGGGGGGAGCGACCAACACTGAAGCTTTCTTT.

The CDR3 spells CASSVFAGPSSYNEQFF. For the CDR3, the DNA is TGTGCCAGCAGCGTATTTGCGGGACCCAGCTCCTACAATGAGCAGTTCTTC. The genes are TRBV9 and TRBJ2-1; D might be TRBD2 (6 bases). Germline V gene data show CDR1 as SGDLS and CDR2 as YYNGEE. Trimming stripped 1 base from V and 0 bases from J, with 14 bases between. The CDR3 totals 17 residues.

The gene calls are TRBV28 and TRBJ2-4, with TRBD1 matching over 10 bases. CDR1 and CDR2 from the germline V gene are MDHEN and SYDVKM. The ends lost 6 bases at V and 3 bases at J; junction bases unmatched: 11. This CDR3 region has 17 residues. CDR3 protein: CASSLGTGVESKNIQYF. The DNA for the CDR3 is TGTGCCAGCAGCCTCGGGACAGGGGTTGAGAGCAAAAACATTCAGTACTTC.

The J gene is TRBJ2-2, the V gene TRBV25-1; tentatively, D is TRBD2 (7 bases). The germline V gene encodes CDR1 MGHDK and CDR2 SYGVNS. The CDR3 is 16 amino acids. Trimming shortened V by 1 base and J by 2 bases, and 11 bases separated the two germline ends. CDR3 residues: CASSELSGTNTGELFF. The CDR3 nucleotides read TGTGCCAGCAGTGAATTAAGCGGGACAAACACCGGGGAGCTGTTTTTT.

This rearrangement joins TRBV7-9 to TRBJ2-1, with 7 nucleotides matching TRBD2. The CDR3 is 17 amino acids. CDR1 and CDR2 (germline): SEHNR, FQNEAQ (reference sequence). V lost 3 bases, J lost 6 bases, and 14 bases stayed unmatched. The CDR3 loop reads CASSLGGSLRAFNEQFF. The CDR3 DNA reads TGTGCCAGCAGCTTGGGGGGGTCTTTGAGGGCCTTCAATGAGCAGTTCTTC.

This chain connects TRBV27 to TRBJ1-1; possible D gene TRBD1, 6 bases. The CDR3 covers 15 residues. Trimming stripped 0 bases from V and 0 bases from J, with 8 bases between. Germline CDR1 is MNHEY and CDR2 is SMNVEV (reference sequence). CDR3 in DNA: TGTGCCAGCAGTTTATCAGGGACACTGAACACTGAAGCTTTCTTT. Protein: CASSLSGTLNTEAFF.

The chain combines TRBV11-2 with TRBJ2-5, with 8 positions matching TRBD1. Germline-derived CDR1 and CDR2 are SGHAT and FQNNGV. CDR3 length: 16 residues. J gave up 3 bases and V 5 bases, and 11 bases lay outside the gene matches. The CDR3 reads CASSATGTGLEETQYF. The CDR3 DNA sequence: TGTGCCAGCAGCGCAACCGGGACAGGACTGGAAGAGACCCAGTACTTC.

This chain links TRBV6-5 with TRBJ2-7, with 9 bases that match TRBD2. This CDR3 has 14 residues. V lost 2 bases and J lost 3; bases outside the gene matches: 2. The germline V gene encodes CDR1 MNHEY and CDR2 SVGAGI. As DNA, the CDR3 is TGTGCCAGCAGTTACCGACTAGCGGACTACGAGCAGTACTTC. Protein product: CASSYRLADYEQYF.

The chain combines TRBV13 with TRBJ2-1; possible D gene TRBD2, 5 bases. Germline V gives CDR1 PRHDT, CDR2 FYEKMQ (reference sequence). The CDR3 has 16 residues. Trimming took 4 bases from V and 4 from J, leaving 17 bases between them. The CDR3 reads CASSSLGGLTYNEQFF. The CDR3 nucleotides read TGTGCCAGCAGCTCCTTGGGCGGGCTCACGTACAATGAGCAGTTCTTC.

J is TRBJ2-5 and V is TRBV9; D perhaps matches TRBD2 (5 bases). V lost 0 bases and J lost 0, with 15 bases in between. CDR3 size: 17 residues. Germline V gene data show CDR1 as SGDLS and CDR2 as YYNGEE. The CDR3 sequence is CASSVVGRDTYQETQYF. In nucleotides, the CDR3 is TGTGCCAGCAGCGTAGTGGGGAGAGACACGTACCAAGAGACCCAGTACTTC.

This chain uses TRBV27 with TRBJ2-7; 8 positions match TRBD1. The CDR3 sequence is 14 residues long. Germline loops: CDR1 MNHEY, CDR2 SMNVEV (reference sequence). Trimming at V came to 4 bases and at J to 3 bases, leaving 5 bases not matched to a gene. The CDR3 protein is CASSYQGAGYEQYF. The CDR3 DNA sequence: TGTGCCAGCAGTTACCAGGGGGCGGGCTACGAGCAGTACTTC.

This clone was counted only a few times. The gene calls are TRBV29-1 and TRBJ1-2; D uncertain. This CDR3 contains 12 residues. Germline V CDR1 and CDR2: SQVTM, ANQGSEA. Trimming removed 3 bases at V and 5 bases at J, with 10 bases between. DNA of the CDR3: TGCAGCGTTGATAGGACTGATTATGGCTACACCTTC. Residues: CSVDRTDYGYTF.

V is TRBV29-1 and J is TRBJ1-3, with D possibly matching TRBD1 (6 bases). The CDR3 has 17 residues. CDR1 is SQVTM, CDR2 ANQGSEA, per germline. Trimming took 0 bases from V and 3 from J, leaving 18 bases between them. The CDR3 loop reads CSVEDLGRGVYGNTIYF. CDR3 sequence (DNA): TGCAGCGTTGAAGATCTGGGCAGGGGAGTATATGGAAACACCATATATTTT. Full variable domain (remainder filled in from reference TRBV29-1 and TRBJ1-3): SAVISQKPSRDICQRGTSLTIQCQVDSQVTMMFWYRQQPGQSLTLIATANQGSEATYESGFVIDKFPISRPNLTFSTLTVSNMSPEDSSIYLCSVEDLGRGVYGNTIYFGEGSWLTVV.

This chain's CDR3 is CASSFWGGNTEAFF. Here the CDR3 DNA reads TGCGCCAGCAGCTTCTGGGGGGGGAACACTGAAGCTTTCTTT. The chain joins TRBV5-1 to TRBJ1-1; a weak D match, TRBD1 (5 bases). Germline CDR1 reads SGHRS; CDR2 reads YFSETQ. The CDR3 runs to 14 residues. V was clipped by 2 bases and J by 1 base, with 9 bases between them.